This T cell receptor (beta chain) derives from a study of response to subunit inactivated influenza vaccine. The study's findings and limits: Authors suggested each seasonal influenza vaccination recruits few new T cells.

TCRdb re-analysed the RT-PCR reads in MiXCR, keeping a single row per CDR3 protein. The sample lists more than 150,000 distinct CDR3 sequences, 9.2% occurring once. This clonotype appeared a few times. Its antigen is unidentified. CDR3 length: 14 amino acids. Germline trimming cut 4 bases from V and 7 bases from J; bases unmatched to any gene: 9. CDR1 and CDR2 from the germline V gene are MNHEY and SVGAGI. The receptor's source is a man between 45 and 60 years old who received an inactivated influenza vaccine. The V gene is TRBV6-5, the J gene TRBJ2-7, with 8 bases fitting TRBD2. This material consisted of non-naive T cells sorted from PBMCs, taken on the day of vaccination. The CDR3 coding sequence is TGTGCCAGCAGTTTAGCGGGGTCGACGGGAGAGCAGTACTTC. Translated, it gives CASSLAGSTGEQYF.